This TCR beta chain appears in the sequencing data of a study of shared clonotypes between healthy human individuals (dated by TCRdb to 2018 to 2020). About the full investigation: A couple of women and a few men aged 18 to 49 years were included in the cohort. Leukapheresis yielded between about 0.8 and 9.5 billion PBMCs per donor. For each donor, CD4 naive and CD4 memory were each run on three plates, CD8 naive on two plates, and CD8 memory on one plate. To estimate repertoire size and how much clonotypes are shared between individuals, the study performed deep sequencing of blood TCR repertoires from roughly five healthy adults. To increase sequencing depth and limit assay-specific biases, TCR repertoire library preparation and sequencing were carried out by different laboratories using diverse techniques.

Using the deep immunoSEQ assay, multiplex PCR amplified TCR CDR3 regions from genomic DNA. Extracted genomic DNA from each cell subset was distributed evenly across all wells of several immunoSEQ 96-well plates, and each plate was treated as a replicate. For sorted subsets, around 200 ng genomic DNA, equal to 30,000 to 35,000 T cell genomes, was loaded into each replicate PCR. Purified libraries were quantified with a Qubit 3.0 fluorometer, sized on a Bioanalyzer 2100, and re-quantified with the KAPA Library Quantification kit. Each immunoSEQ 96-well plate was sequenced on its own single-read 150-cycle Illumina NextSeq 550 flow cell. The study's processing was this. Because only junctional sequences without quality scores were contained in the immunoSEQ output, filtering matching that applied to full-length reads could not be performed. Sequences were annotated with PyIR, a Python wrapper for IgBLAST v1.9, using IMGT germline references to assign V/J genes and CDR3. Reads were removed for weak V/J assignments (E-value above 1e-6), missing CDR3, stop codons, out-of-frame junctions, or ambiguous translated residues. V3J clonotypes were defined as sequences sharing the same inferred V gene, J gene, and CDR3 amino acid sequence. Percentage overlap between repertoires was calculated by dividing the number of shared unique clonotypes by the size of the smaller repertoire. Richness of each repertoire was evaluated using RTK rarefaction, the Chao1 estimator, and Recon v2.1 estimates of unobserved clonotypes. For all TCRbeta clonotypes obtained by the gDNA method from several donors, generation probabilities were computed with OLGA. TCRdb took this table from immuneACCESS and kept in-frame rearrangements with V and J called. Such tables lack part of the clones; where checked against another copy, unresolved V genes explain under half of the gap, and the rest is unexplained. V, J and clone size were drawn from that table, and D and trimming were deduced from the DNA. A total of some 1.4 million clones appear in this sample, about 96% of them only once. The ten largest account for 1.2% of the sample.

Note on this clone: Its binding antigen is unknown. One base away there is no much larger clone; base qualities are not given.

Summary of the overall study and its limitations: Pairwise subsampling led to the expectation that sequencing depth would affect the degree of clonotype sharing among donors. Sampling was restricted to blood, and TCR repertoires in tissues likely differ from the TCR repertoires found in blood. The small number of donors limited the genetic and exposure-history diversity represented. Clonotypes shared by all four sorted-subset donors showed higher generation probabilities than non-shared clonotypes. Across a few donors, around 5% of naive CD4, roughly 3.5% of naive CD8, 2% to 2.5% of memory CD4, and about 0.44% of memory CD8 clonotypes were shared. Incomplete sequencing was indicated by rarefaction of sorted-subset datasets, despite the large sequencing depth. Naive subsets generally had larger estimated clonotype richness than memory subsets did.

CDR1 and CDR2, per the germline V gene, are MDHEN and SYDVKM. V gives up 5 bases and J gives up 5 bases, and the segment between their germline ends measures 10 bases. Taken from cysteine to phenylalanine, the CDR3 has 13 residues. The retained sequence is limited to the CDR3, 39 bases, with the frame set at the first base. The donors were healthy, HIV-negative adults who had no recently reported acute infections or vaccinations. Every donor was a Caucasian adult residing in Nashville, Tennessee, USA. CD4+ T cells were enriched by magnetic negative selection; naive cells were then positively selected on CD45RA, and the negative fraction formed the memory subset. After blood collection by leukapheresis, PBMCs were isolated using Ficoll-Histopaque density gradient centrifugation and then cryopreserved in the vapor phase of liquid nitrogen. Purity and quantity of every magnetically sorted T cell population were checked by analytical flow cytometry. Genomic DNA was isolated from every sorted fraction and measured by UV absorbance on a Nanodrop 2000c.

The sequence was collected from a man in his thirties or forties in good health. The sequenced sample consisted of naive CD4+ T cells sorted from blood. The sample's cell subset or site, from its label and the paper: CD45RA+ positively selected. The chain is made from TRBV28 and TRBJ2-1; the D gene is perhaps TRBD2, from 5 matching bases. DNA sequence: TGTGCCAGCAGTAGCGGTCCGCACAATGAGCAGTTCTTC. This gives the protein CASSSGPHNEQFF. Beyond the CDR3, the reference TRBV28 and TRBJ2-1 genes provide the residues; the full variable domain reads: DVKVTQSSRYLVKRTGEKVFLECVQDMDHENMFWYRQDPGLGLRLIYFSYDVKMKEKGDIPEGYSVSREKKERFSLILESASTNQTSMYLCASSSGPHNEQFFGPGTRLTVL.